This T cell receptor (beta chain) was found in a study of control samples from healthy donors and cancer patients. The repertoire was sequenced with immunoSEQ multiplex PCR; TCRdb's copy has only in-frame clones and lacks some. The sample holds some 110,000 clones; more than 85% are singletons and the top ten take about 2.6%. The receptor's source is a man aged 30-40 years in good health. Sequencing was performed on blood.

The CDR3 DNA follows: TGTGCCAGCAGCCAAGCAGGGGCAGATACGCAGTATTTT. Translating it yields CASSQAGADTQYF. This chain uses TRBV4-2 with TRBJ2-3; TRBD1 is a possible D gene (6 bases). Trimming removed 1 base at V and 4 bases at J, with 6 bases between. Germline V gives CDR1 LGHNA, CDR2 YNFKEQ. This CDR3 has 13 residues.